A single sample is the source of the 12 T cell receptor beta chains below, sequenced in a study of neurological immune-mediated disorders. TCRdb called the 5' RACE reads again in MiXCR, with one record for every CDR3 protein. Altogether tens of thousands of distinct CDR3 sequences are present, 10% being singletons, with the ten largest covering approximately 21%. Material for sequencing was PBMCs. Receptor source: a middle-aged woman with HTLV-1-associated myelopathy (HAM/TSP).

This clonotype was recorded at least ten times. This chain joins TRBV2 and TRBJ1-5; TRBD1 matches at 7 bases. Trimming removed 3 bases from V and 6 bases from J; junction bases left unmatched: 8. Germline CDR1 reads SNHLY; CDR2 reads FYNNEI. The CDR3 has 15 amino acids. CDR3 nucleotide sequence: TGTGCCAGCAGTGAGGGACAGTCCCCCATTCAGCCCCAGCATTTT. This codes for CASSEGQSPIQPQHF.

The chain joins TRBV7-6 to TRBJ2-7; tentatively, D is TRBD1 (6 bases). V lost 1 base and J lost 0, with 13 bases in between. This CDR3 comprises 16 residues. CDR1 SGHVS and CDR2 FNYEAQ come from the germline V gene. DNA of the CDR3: TGTGCCAGCAGCTTAGTTGGCAGGGGCGCCTCCTACGAGCAGTACTTC. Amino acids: CASSLVGRGASYEQYF.

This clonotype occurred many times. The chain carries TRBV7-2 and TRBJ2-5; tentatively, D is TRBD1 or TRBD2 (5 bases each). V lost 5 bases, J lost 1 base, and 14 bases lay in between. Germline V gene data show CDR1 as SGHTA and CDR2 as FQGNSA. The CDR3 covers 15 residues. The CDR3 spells CASSGAGAAQETQYF. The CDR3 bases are TGTGCCAGCAGCGGTGCCGGGGCCGCCCAAGAGACCCAGTACTTC.

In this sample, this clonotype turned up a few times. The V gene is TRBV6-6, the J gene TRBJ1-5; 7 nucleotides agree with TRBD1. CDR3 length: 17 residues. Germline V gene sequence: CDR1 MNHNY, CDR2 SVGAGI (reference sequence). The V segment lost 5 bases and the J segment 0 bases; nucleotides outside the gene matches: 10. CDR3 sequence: CASSTPNRGNSNQPQHF. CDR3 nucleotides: TGTGCCAGCAGTACCCCGAACAGGGGAAATAGCAATCAGCCCCAGCATTTT.

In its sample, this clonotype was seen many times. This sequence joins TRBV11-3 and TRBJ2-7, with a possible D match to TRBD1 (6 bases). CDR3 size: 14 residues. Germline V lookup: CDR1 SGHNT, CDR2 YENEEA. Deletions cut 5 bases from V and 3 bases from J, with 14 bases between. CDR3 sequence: CASSPLGTIYEQYF. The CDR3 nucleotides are TGTGCCAGCAGCCCGCTAGGGACAATCTACGAGCAGTACTTC. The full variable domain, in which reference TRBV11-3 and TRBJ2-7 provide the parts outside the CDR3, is EAGVVQSPRYKIIEKKQPVAFWCNPISGHNTLYWYLQNLGQGPELLIRYENEEAVDDSQLPKDRFSAERLKGVDSTLKIQPAELGDSAVYLCASSPLGTIYEQYFGPGTRLTVT.

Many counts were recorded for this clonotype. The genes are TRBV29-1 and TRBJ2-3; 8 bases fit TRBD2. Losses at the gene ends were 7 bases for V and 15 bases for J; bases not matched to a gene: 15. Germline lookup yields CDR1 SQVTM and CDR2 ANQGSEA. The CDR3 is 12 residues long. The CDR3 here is CSATAGGKPIYF. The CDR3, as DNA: TGCAGCGCCACGGCGGGGGGTAAGCCGATCTATTTT.

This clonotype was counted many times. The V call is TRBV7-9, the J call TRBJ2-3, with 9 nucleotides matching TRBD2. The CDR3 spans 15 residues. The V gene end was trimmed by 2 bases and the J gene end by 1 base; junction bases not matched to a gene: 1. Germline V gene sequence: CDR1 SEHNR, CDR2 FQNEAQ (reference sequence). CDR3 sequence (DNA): TGTGCCAGCAGCTTACGGACTAGCGGCACAGATACGCAGTATTTT. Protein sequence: CASSLRTSGTDTQYF.

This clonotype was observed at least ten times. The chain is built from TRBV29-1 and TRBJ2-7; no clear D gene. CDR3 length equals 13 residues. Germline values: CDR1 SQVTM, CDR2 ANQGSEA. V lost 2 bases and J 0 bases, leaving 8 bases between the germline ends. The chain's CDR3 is CSVETATSYEQYF. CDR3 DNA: TGCAGCGTTGAAACAGCAACCTCCTACGAGCAGTACTTC.

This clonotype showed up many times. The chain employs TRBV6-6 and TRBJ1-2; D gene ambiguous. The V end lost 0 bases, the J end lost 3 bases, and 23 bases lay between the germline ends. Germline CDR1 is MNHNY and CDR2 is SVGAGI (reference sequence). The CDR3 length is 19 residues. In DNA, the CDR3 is TGTGCCAGCAGTTACTCCGCTCCTATTAACCCAAACCTGGACTATGGCTACACCTTC. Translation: CASSYSAPINPNLDYGYTF.

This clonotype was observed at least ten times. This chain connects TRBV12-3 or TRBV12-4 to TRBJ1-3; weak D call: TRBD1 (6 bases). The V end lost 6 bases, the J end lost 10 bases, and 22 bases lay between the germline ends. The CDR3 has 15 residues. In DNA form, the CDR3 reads TGTGCCAGCAGCTCAATCCCACAGGGTCAGAGAACCATATATTTT. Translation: CASSSIPQGQRTIYF.

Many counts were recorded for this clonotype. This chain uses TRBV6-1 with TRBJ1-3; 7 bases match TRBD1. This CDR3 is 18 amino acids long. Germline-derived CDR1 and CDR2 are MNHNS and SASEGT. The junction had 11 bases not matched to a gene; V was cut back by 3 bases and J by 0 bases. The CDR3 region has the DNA TGTGCCAGCAGTGATCCCCGGGGACAGCCAAGCTCTGGAAACACCATATATTTT. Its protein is CASSDPRGQPSSGNTIYF.

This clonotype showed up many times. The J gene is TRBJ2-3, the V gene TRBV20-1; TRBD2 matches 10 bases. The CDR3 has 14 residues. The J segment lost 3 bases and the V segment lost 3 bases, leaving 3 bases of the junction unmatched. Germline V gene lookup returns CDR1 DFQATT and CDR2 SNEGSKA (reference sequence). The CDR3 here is CSASKRGGTDTQYF. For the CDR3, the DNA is TGCAGTGCTAGCAAGCGGGGGGGTACAGATACGCAGTATTTT.